This TCR beta chain was sequenced during a study of blood T cell repertoires in COVID-19. Across the study: Samples of COVID-19 (acute and convalescent) were obtained from the United States, Italy and Spain. Nucleic acid was either cDNA or gDNA, and it came from T cells, B-cell-depleted T cells, or PBMCs.

Original methodology: Amplifying reference gene primers gave estimates of nucleated cell counts. The data were produced by immunoSEQ multiplex PCR, yet TCRdb's version contains in-frame clones alone and is incomplete. V, J and clone size derive from that table, while D and trimming were established from the DNA sequence. The sample records 35,000 to 45,000 clones, around 84% being singletons. This clone was seen more than once but under ten times. The CDR3 totals 14 residues. CDR1 KGHSH and CDR2 LQKENI come from the germline V gene. Trimming left V 3 bases short and J 5 bases short, with 13 bases between.

V usage is TRBV18 and J usage is TRBJ1-1; D unresolved. Input material: peripheral blood. The sequence was obtained from a man between 65 and 80 years old with acute or convalescent COVID-19. The CDR3 protein is CASSPSGLRTEAFF. The DNA of the CDR3 is TGTGCCAGCTCACCTAGCGGGCTTCGAACTGAAGCTTTCTTT.